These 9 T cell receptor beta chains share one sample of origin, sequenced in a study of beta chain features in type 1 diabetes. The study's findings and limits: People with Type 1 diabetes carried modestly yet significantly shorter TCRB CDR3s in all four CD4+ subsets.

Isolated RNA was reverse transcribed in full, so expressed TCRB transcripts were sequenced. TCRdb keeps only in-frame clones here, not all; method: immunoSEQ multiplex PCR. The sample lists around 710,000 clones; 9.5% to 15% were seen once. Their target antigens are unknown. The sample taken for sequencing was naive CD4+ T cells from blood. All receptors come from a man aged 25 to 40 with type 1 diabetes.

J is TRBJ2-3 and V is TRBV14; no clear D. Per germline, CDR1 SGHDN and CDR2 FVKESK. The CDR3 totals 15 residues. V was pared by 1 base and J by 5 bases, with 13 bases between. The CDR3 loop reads CASSQVNPAGDTQYF. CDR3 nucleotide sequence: TGTGCCAGCAGCCAAGTAAACCCCGCAGGAGATACGCAGTATTTT.

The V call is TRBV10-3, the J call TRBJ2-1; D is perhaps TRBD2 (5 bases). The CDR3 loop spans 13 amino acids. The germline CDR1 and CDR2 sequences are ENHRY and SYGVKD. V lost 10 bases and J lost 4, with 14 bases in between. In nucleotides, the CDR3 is TGTGCCACCACCAATACGGGATACAATGAGCAGTTCTTC. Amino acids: CATTNTGYNEQFF.

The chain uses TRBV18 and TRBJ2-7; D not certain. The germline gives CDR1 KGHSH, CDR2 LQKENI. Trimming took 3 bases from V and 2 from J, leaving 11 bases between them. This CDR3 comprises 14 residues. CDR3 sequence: CASSPVPETYEQYF. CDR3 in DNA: TGTGCCAGCTCACCTGTCCCGGAAACCTACGAGCAGTACTTC.

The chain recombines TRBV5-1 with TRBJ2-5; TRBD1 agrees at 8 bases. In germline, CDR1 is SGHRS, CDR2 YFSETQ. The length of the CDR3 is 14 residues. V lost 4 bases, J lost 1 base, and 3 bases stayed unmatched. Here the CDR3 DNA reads TGCGCCAGCAGCCAGGGACAGGTCCAAGAGACCCAGTACTTC. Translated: CASSQGQVQETQYF.

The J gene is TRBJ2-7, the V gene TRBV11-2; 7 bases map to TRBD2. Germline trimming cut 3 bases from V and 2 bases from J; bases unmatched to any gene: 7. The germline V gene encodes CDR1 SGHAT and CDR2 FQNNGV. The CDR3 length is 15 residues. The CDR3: CASSFQAGFAYEQYF. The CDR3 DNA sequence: TGTGCCAGCAGCTTTCAAGCGGGGTTCGCCTACGAGCAGTACTTC. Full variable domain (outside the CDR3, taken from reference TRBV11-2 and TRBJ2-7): EAGVAQSPRYKIIEKRQSVAFWCNPISGHATLYWYQQILGQGPKLLIQFQNNGVVDDSQLPKDRFSAERLKGVDSTLKIQPAKLEDSAVYLCASSFQAGFAYEQYFGPGTRLTVT.

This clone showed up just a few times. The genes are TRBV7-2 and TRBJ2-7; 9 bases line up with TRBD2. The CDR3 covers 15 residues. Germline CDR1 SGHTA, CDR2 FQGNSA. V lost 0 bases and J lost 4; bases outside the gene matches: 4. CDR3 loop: CASSLASGSQYEQYF. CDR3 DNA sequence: TGTGCCAGCAGCTTAGCTAGCGGGAGCCAATACGAGCAGTACTTC.

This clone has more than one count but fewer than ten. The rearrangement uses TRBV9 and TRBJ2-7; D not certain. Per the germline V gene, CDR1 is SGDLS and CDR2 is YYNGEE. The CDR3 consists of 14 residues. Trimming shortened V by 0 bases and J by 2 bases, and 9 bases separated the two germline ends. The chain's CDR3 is CASSVDGRTYEQYF. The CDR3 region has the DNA TGTGCCAGCAGCGTAGACGGGCGCACCTACGAGCAGTACTTC. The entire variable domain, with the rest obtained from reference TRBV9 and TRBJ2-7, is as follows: DSGVTQTPKHLITATGQRVTLRCSPRSGDLSVYWYQQSLDQGLQFLIQYYNGEERAKGNILERFSAQQFPDLHSELNLSSLELGDSALYFCASSVDGRTYEQYFGPGTRLTVT.

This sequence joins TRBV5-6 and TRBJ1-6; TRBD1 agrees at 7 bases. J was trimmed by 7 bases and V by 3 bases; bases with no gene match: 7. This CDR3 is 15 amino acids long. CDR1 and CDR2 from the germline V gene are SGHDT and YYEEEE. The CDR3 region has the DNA TGTGCCAGCAGCTCCTCACAGGGGAGAAATTCACCCCTCCACTTT. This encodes CASSSSQGRNSPLHF. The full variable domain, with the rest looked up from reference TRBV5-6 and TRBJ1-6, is DAGVTQSPTHLIKTRGQQVTLRCSPKSGHDTVSWYQQALGQGPQFIFQYYEEEERQRGNFPDRFSGHQFPNYSSELNVNALLLGDSALYLCASSSSQGRNSPLHFGNGTRLTVT.

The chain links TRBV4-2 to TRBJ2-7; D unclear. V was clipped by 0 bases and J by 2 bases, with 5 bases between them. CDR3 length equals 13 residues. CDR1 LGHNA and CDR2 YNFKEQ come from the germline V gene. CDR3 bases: TGTGCCAGCAGCCAAGATGGGGCCTACGAGCAGTACTTC. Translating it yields CASSQDGAYEQYF.